This T cell receptor beta chain comes out of a study of blood T cell repertoires in COVID-19. Study summary: PBMCs, B-cell-depleted T cells, or T cells were the source of the cDNA or gDNA that made up the material.

Ten or more counts support this clone. The germline V gene encodes CDR1 MNHEY and CDR2 SVGEGT. Trimming took 5 bases from V and 9 from J; bases not matched to a gene: 8. The CDR3 runs to 15 residues. Source study methods: Estimates of nucleated cell counts were drawn from the amplification of reference gene primers. The data were produced by immunoSEQ multiplex PCR, yet TCRdb's version contains in-frame clones alone and is incomplete. That table furnishes V, J and clone size, whereas the DNA furnished D and trimming. Of 200,000 to 250,000 clones in the sample, about 86% were seen once. This study enrolled people aged 18 to 89 from around 25 US geographic areas. Cohorts were determined from participant-reported clinical history.

Specimen: PBMCs or T cells enriched from blood (not recorded which). This TCR was sampled from a woman aged 50 to 65 with acute COVID-19. The chain uses TRBV6-2 or TRBV6-3 and TRBJ1-6; 9 bases line up with TRBD1. The CDR3 sequence is CASSLGQGKPSPLHF. Here the CDR3 DNA reads TGTGCCAGCAGTCTTGGACAGGGGAAACCTTCACCCCTCCACTTT.